This T cell receptor beta chain is from a study of response to subunit inactivated influenza vaccine. TCRdb independently ran MiXCR on the RT-PCR reads; one entry per CDR3 protein. The table shows 150,000 or so distinct CDR3 sequences, with over 8.5% occurring only once. Broader study findings: That few new T cells are recruited by each seasonal influenza vaccination was the authors' suggestion.

This clonotype was detected a few times. No antigen is known for it. The TCR was taken from a man between 50 and 75 years old who received an inactivated influenza vaccine. Specimen: CD8+ T cells sorted from PBMCs, collected around 25 months after vaccination.

The CDR3 region is CASSLADHYEQYF. The CDR3 DNA sequence: TGTGCCAGCAGCTTAGCGGACCACTACGAGCAGTACTTC. The chain is built from TRBV7-2 and TRBJ2-7, with D uncertain. Germline V gene sequence: CDR1 SGHTA, CDR2 FQGNSA. The CDR3 is 13 amino acids. With 0 bases removed from V and 3 bases from J, the gap between germline ends came to 6 bases.